This T cell receptor (beta chain) is from a study of molecular identifiers for immune sequencing clone quantification. TCRdb redid the calling of the PCR reads with MiXCR, one entry per CDR3 protein. The table has under 650,000 distinct CDR3 sequences, about 20% seen once. The source is a human donor in good health. Some libraries in this study had Jurkat cell RNA spiked in. Sequenced sample: naive CD8+ T cells from blood, with Jurkat cell RNA spiked in. Regarding subset: FACS-sorted CD8+CD4-CCR7+CD45RA+ naive T cells.

The CDR3 protein is CASSVYGGEETQYF. The CDR3 nucleotides are TGTGCCAGCAGCGTATACGGCGGGGAAGAGACCCAGTACTTC. The chain links TRBV9 to TRBJ2-5; perhaps TRBD2 as D (6 bases). V was cut by 1 base and J by 3 bases, with 10 bases left in between. The CDR3 loop spans 14 amino acids. CDR1 and CDR2 (germline): SGDLS, YYNGEE.